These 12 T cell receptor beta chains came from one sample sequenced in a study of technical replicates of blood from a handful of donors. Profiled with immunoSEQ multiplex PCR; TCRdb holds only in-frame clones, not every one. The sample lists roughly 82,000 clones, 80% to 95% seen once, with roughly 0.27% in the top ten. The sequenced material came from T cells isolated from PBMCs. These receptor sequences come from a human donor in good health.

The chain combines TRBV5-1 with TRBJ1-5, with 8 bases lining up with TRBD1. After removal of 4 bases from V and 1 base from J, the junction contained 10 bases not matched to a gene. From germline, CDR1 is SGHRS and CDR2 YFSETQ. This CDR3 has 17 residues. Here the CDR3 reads CASSPGARTGSNQPQHF. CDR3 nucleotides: TGCGCCAGCAGCCCTGGCGCAAGGACAGGGAGCAATCAGCCCCAGCATTTT.

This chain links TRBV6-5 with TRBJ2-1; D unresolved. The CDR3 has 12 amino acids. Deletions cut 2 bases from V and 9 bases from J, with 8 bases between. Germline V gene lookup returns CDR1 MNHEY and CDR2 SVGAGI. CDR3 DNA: TGTGCCAGCAGTTACCGCAGTGGTGAGCAGTTCTTC. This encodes CASSYRSGEQFF.

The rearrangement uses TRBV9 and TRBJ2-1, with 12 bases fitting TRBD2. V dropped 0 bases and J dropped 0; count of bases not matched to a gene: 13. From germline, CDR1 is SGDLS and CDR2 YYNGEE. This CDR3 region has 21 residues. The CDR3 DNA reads TGTGCCAGCAGCGTAGGATTCAGGACTAGCGGGACCGGAAGCTCCTACAATGAGCAGTTCTTC. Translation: CASSVGFRTSGTGSSYNEQFF. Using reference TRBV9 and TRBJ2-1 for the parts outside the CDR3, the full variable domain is DSGVTQTPKHLITATGQRVTLRCSPRSGDLSVYWYQQSLDQGLQFLIQYYNGEERAKGNILERFSAQQFPDLHSELNLSSLELGDSALYFCASSVGFRTSGTGSSYNEQFFGPGTRLTVL.

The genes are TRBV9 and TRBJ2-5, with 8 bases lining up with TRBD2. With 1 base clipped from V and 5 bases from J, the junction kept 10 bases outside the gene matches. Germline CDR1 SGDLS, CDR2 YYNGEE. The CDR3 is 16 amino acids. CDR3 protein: CASSVSGTRDLETQYF. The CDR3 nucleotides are TGTGCCAGCAGCGTATCCGGGACTAGAGATTTGGAGACCCAGTACTTC.

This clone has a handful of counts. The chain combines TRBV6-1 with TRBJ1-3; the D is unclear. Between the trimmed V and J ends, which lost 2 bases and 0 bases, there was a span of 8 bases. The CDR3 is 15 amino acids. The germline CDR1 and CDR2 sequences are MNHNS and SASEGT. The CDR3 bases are TGTGCCAGCAGTGAACGGCGGGTCTCTGGAAACACCATATATTTT. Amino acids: CASSERRVSGNTIYF.

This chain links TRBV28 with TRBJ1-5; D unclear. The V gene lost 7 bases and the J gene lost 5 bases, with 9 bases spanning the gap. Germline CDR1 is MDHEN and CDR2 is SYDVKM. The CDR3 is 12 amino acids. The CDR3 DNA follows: TGTGCCAGCACCGGGAGCTATCAGCCCCAGCATTTT. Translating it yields CASTGSYQPQHF.

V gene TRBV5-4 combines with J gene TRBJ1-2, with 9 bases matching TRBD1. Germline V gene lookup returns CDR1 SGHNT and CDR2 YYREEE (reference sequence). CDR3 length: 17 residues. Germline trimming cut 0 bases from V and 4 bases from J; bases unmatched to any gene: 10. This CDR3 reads CASSLGVPGQGGYGYTF. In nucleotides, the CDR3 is TGTGCCAGCAGCTTGGGTGTACCGGGACAGGGAGGCTATGGCTACACCTTC.

CDR3 sequence reads: CSARNSDSLHF. DNA for the CDR3: TGCAGTGCTAGAAATTCGGACTCTCTCCACTTT. The chain is built from TRBV20-1 and TRBJ1-6; D gene unclear. Trimming left V 2 bases short and J 16 bases short, with 12 bases between. Germline CDR1 is DFQATT and CDR2 is SNEGSKA (reference sequence). The CDR3 runs to 11 residues.

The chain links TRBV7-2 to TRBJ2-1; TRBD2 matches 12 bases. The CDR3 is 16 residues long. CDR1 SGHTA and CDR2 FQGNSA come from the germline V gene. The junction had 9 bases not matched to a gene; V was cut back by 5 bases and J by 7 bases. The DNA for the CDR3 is TGTGCCAGCAGCCCGGGACTAGCGGGTTACGGGAATGAGCAGTTCTTC. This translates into CASSPGLAGYGNEQFF.

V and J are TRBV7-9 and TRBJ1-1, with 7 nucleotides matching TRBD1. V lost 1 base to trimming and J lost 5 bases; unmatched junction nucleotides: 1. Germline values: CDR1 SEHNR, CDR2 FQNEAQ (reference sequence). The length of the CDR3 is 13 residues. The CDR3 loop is CASSLDRGTEAFF. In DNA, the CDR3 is TGTGCCAGCAGCTTAGACAGGGGAACTGAAGCTTTCTTT.

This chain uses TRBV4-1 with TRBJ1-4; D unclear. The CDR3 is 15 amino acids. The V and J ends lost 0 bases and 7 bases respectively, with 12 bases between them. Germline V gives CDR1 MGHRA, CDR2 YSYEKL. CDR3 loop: CASSQDSGMGEKLFF. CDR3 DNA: TGCGCCAGCAGCCAAGATTCAGGTATGGGTGAAAAACTGTTTTTT.

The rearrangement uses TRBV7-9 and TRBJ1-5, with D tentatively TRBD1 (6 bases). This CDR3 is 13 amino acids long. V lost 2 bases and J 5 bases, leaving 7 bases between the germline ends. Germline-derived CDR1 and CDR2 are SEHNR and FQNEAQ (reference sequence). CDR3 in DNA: TGTGCCAGCAGCTTATCAGGGGATCAGCCCCAGCATTTT. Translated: CASSLSGDQPQHF.